Detailed here is one TCR beta chain. This entry is derived from a study of OX40 agonist ivuxolimab in advanced cancers. In the study overall: Partial responses occurred in Three dose-escalation patients, one with hepatocellular carcinoma and two with cutaneous melanoma.

The V and J ends lost 1 base and 4 bases respectively, with 10 bases between them. The V gene's germline CDR1 is MGHRA and CDR2 YSYEKL. The CDR3 has 15 amino acids. Produced via immunoSEQ multiplex PCR; TCRdb's table is partial and in-frame only. Among about 36,000 clones, 65% to 85% were seen once, and the ten largest hold 11%. This sample comprised CD4+ or CD8+ T cells sorted from blood, obtained in a trial of the OX40 agonist ivuxolimab. The chain carries TRBV4-1 and TRBJ1-4, with no clear D. The receptor was derived from an adult with an advanced solid tumor such as melanoma, head and neck, liver or kidney cancer. This CDR3 is CASSQVSGINEKLFF. CDR3 nucleotides: TGCGCCAGCAGCCAAGTTTCTGGGATTAATGAAAAACTGTTTTTT.